Detailed here is one T cell receptor (beta chain). This clone was observed a single time. The target of this receptor is not known. Base qualities are not at hand, and no much larger clone is one base apart. The collaborating institutions used their own protocols to collect whole blood in K2EDTA tubes. For TCRbeta analysis, collaborator samples were shipped as frozen whole blood, as isolated PBMCs, or as DNA extracted from either sample type. This entry comes from a study of blood T cell repertoires in COVID-19 (dated by TCRdb to 2020 to 2021). Looking at the study overall: Samples covering the acute and convalescent phases of COVID-19 were provided by collaborators in the United States, Italy and Spain. The material from the prospective study consisted of cDNA or gDNA derived from T cells, B-cell-depleted T cells, or PBMCs. The dataset comprised deeply sampled blood TCRbeta repertoires from subjects exposed to, actively infected with, or recovered from COVID-19. The repertoires were made available in a free public database intended to serve as a resource for research on the immune response to SARS-CoV-2. The samples were drawn from the first 160 participants of the ongoing ImmuneRACE study and from 1,254 subjects provided by 6 global collaborators. Nearly every sample came with metadata listing a de-identified subject ID, COVID-19 status, age in years and sex. Where available, HLA class I and class II types were taken from metadata supplied by the sample provider and were not determined by assay-based typing. General findings and caveats noted by the study authors: How much clinical and demographic metadata was included differed by source and by participant, and the metadata was provided uncurated.

V trim: 9 bases; J trim: 5 bases; unmatched bases: 13. According to the germline V gene, CDR1 reads LGHNA and CDR2 reads YSLEER. CDR3 length: 17 amino acids, cysteine to phenylalanine. Only the CDR3 DNA stays, 51 bases, in frame from base 1. TCRbeta CDR3 regions were amplified from genomic DNA by means of the immunoSEQ Assay, a bias-controlled multiplex PCR. The study's processing was this. The number of nucleated cells in each sample was estimated from the amplification of reference gene primers within the assay. Sequence reads were collapsed and filtered to measure the absolute abundance of every unique TCRbeta CDR3 rearrangement. For each sample, productive Simpson clonality was calculated by taking the square root of Simpson's diversity index across productive rearrangements. TCRdb took over this immuneACCESS table, retaining in-frame rearrangements with V and J assigned. Such tables are incomplete; in checked studies, under half of the missing clones stem from an unresolved V gene, and the remainder is unexplained. Clone size and V and J calls were adopted from that table, with D and trimming inferred from the DNA. This sample has 60,000 to 75,000 clones in its table, and about 90% of those were observed once. Jointly, the top ten make up roughly 7% of the sample.

The V and J segments used are TRBV4-3 and TRBJ2-2, and 12 bases in between align with TRBD1. The sequenced sample was peripheral blood. The clonotype originates from a man aged 60-69 years with acute or convalescent COVID-19. CDR3 reads: CARKTIRDRGRTGELFF. The base sequence is TGCGCCAGAAAGACGATCCGGGACAGGGGGCGGACCGGGGAGCTGTTTTTT.